This TCR beta chain emerged from a study of patients and donors after allogeneic stem cell transplantation. This CDR3 spans 16 amino acids. V was cut by 6 bases and J by 0 bases, with 14 bases left in between. Germline CDR1 is MNHEY and CDR2 is SVGAGI. Via MiXCR, TCRdb re-called the RT-PCR reads, giving one row per CDR3 protein. The sample consists of more than 150,000 distinct CDR3 sequences, roughly 22% of them appearing once. This clonotype was detected only a few times. The TCR sequence derives from a human donor who was either an allogeneic HSCT recipient or a stem cell or donor lymphocyte infusion donor (not recorded which). It is not recorded whose cells these are; they may come from a transplant donor. Material for sequencing was blood, either unsorted or a sorted T cell fraction (not recorded which). This chain uses TRBV6-5 with TRBJ1-4; D gene unclear. CDR3 sequence: CASRTIRAATNEKLFF. The CDR3 DNA reads TGTGCCAGCAGAACAATACGAGCAGCAACTAATGAAAAACTGTTTTTT.